This entry concerns a single TCR beta chain. The sample holds one count of this clone. What this receptor recognizes is not known. The sample holds no much larger clone one base away, and base qualities are not on file. The data stem from a study of cytomegalovirus exposure and HLA in healthy donors (dated by TCRdb to 2017 to 2019). For context, the study as a whole: According to an earlier analysis of several hundred of the donors, about 190 million T cells yielded 117 million unique TCR beta sequences and approximately 300 Gb of sequence data. High-throughput TCR immunosequencing, statistical association of individual TCRs with disease status, and machine learning were combined to predict cytomegalovirus infection status. Alongside the repertoire data, information on donor age, sex, ethnicity and CMV serostatus was compiled. Rather than drawing on any new phenotypic data, the later analysis identified candidate immune exposures from TCR beta sequences and the way those sequences occurred across donors. Typing coverage varied by locus: roughly 620-640 donors for A, B, C, DRB1 and DQB1; around 560 for DQA1; more than 600 for DPA1; roughly 450 for DPB1. The study aimed to test whether cataloging public T cell receptors could reveal signatures of past pathogen exposure. About 330 gigabases of sequencing data and around 80 million unique TCR sequences made up an early release that covered 640 HLA-typed donors. On average, around 240,000 unique TCR beta nucleotide sequences were sequenced per donor among about 400 genotyped donors of the cohort, with 15% to 20% of those sequences being non-productive. To study patterns of TCR occurrence, a later analysis re-analyzed previously published TCR beta repertoires from several hundred donors and added high-resolution HLA genotyping. HLA typing covered class I and class II loci at four-digit resolution. To decide whether each TCR beta V gene segment behaved as functional or pseudogenic, an earlier analysis of 587 of the donors relied on high-throughput TCR beta sequencing. A later genetic analysis used genome-wide SNP genotypes for about 65% of the 666 donors, treating that subset as a discovery cohort. Because of strong linkage in the cohort, 4 to 6 DR-DQ haplotypes were treated as single units for association and clustering. Along with the 666-subject first cohort, a separate validation cohort of over a hundred different subjects was used. Every discovery cohort repertoire had been produced on one sequencing platform. The study used immunosequencing to profile the T cell repertoires of hundreds of subjects and linked those repertoires to cytomegalovirus serostatus. Among the approximately 400 genotyped donors, approximately 82% belonged to the genetic ancestry cluster associated with self-reported Caucasian donors. What the research found in general, with its limitations: Linkage disequilibrium might explain the correlated functional status among segregating V segments, but an unknown experimental factor could not be ruled out. In vitro tests confirmed that three of the cytomegalovirus-associated TCR beta chains recognize cytomegalovirus antigens. Because HLA typing was unavailable for some donors at each locus, only the typed subset was used in association tests. Most TCR sequences were seen in very few donors, while some public TCRs were found in many individuals. Only TCR beta chains were sequenced in this cohort, and the absence of alpha or paired-chain data limited detectable features. Strong co-occurrence of HLA alleles, especially DR and DQ, made assigning TCR associations to individual alleles difficult. A later analysis found that TCR association rates varied across HLA loci, with DRB1 alleles showing the most associated TCRs and HLA-C alleles the fewest. A later genetic analysis reported fewer N-insertions in productive TCRs among donors in an Asian-associated ancestry cluster than the roughly 690-donor mean. The study listed 150 to 200 TCR beta chains as associated with cytomegalovirus. In a later analysis, some 17,000 TCR beta sequences were associated with specific HLA alleles at a false discovery rate of 0.05. Sequencing depth was assumed to be roughly uniform across donors in the presence/absence analyses, though that assumption may not hold. The 87-base-pair reads could not distinguish some IMGT-functional V segments, including TRBV6-2 and TRBV6-3, so those segments were excluded. In an earlier analysis of some 550 of the donors, most TCR beta V segments were observed in productive rearrangements about 87% or about 30% of the time, broadly matching IMGT annotations. The sequencing pipeline was judged likely to have produced a cluster of highly shared sequence variants as a technical artifact. A later genetic analysis associated a missense DCLRE1C variant with V-gene and J-gene trimming of TCR beta chains, and an independent cohort replicated the association. According to the authors, the approach could potentially be generalized to other disease states and immunological phenotypes. Most CMV-associated TCR beta chains appeared to be HLA-restricted in a later analysis, and the HLA associations seemed to be driven largely by CMV exposure. Cytomegalovirus status was reported to be diagnosed by the classifier with high specificity and sensitivity in both the original and validation cohorts. Several of the top co-occurrence clusters appeared to be linked to parvovirus B19, influenza, CMV and Epstein-Barr virus, according to a later analysis. The earlier analysis of a few hundred of the donors excluded some 15 rarely observed V segments, including chromosome 9 orphons, because counts were too low. A further reported finding was that TCR beta sequences accurately predicted the HLA-A and HLA-B alleles for most subjects in the first cohort. The only immune exposure information available for the cohort was CMV serostatus. Compared with equally common non-associated chains, HLA-associated TCR beta chains in a later analysis were more clonally expanded and had lower generation probabilities.

The protocol used for the library was the immunoSEQ multiplex PCR assay. For the multiplex PCR, a mixture combining 60 forward primers for TCR Vbeta segments and 13 reverse primers for TCR Jbeta segments was used. Amplification of the CDR3 region of rearranged TCR beta genes was performed with a multiplex PCR assay on genomic DNA. Amplified TCR beta libraries were sequenced as 87-base-pair reads on the Illumina HiSeq System. In the authors' own workflow: In a later analysis, around 80 million unique TCR beta chains were counted across the approximately 640 repertoires, and roughly 11 million of these chains were shared by at least two donors. Raw reads were error-corrected and collapsed into unique sequences by a nearest-neighbor algorithm in which closely related sequences were merged to remove PCR and sequencing errors. Alignment of CDR3 sequences to IMGT reference sequences was used to assign V, D and J gene segments. For a sequence to be retained, a match of at least six nucleotides to both a V gene segment and a J gene segment was required. A rearrangement counted as productive if the CDR3 had no stop codons and remained in frame with V and J, and every other rearrangement counted as non-productive. CDR3 was defined according to IMGT convention as the region running from the second conserved V-encoded cysteine to the conserved J-encoded phenylalanine. Sequences without an unambiguous match to a single V gene segment were excluded from the earlier analysis of a few hundred of the donors. An earlier analysis of roughly 590 of the donors called V segments functional above 56.7% productive rearrangements and segregating when the between-donor standard deviation exceeded 5%. A statistical classification framework was developed to diagnose cytomegalovirus status using the catalog of TCR beta chain sequences. V and J gene assignment, in a later analysis, came from comparing TCR nucleotide sequences with IMGT/GENE-DB human TR gene sequences. Using the TCRdist pipeline, a later analysis assigned CDR3 sequences along with most-parsimonious VDJ recombination scenarios. A later analysis defined each TCR beta chain by its CDR3 amino acid sequence plus V-gene family, and excluded reads lacking a unique V-gene family. A later analysis removed 500 to 600 highly shared, low-generation-probability nucleotide sequences to deal with suspected cross-contamination and a sequencing artifact. For each public chain, a later analysis derived a clonal expansion index from normalized ranks of inferred template counts within each repertoire. In a later analysis, generation probabilities were computed using a VDJ recombination model fitted to out-of-frame rearrangements, and the results were checked against IGoR. In a later analysis, hypergeometric tests were used to score TCR-TCR, TCR-HLA and TCR-CMV co-occurrence, with a repertoire-size bias correction applied to TCR pairs. To estimate false discovery rates, a later analysis permuted the HLA or CMV assignments 20 times. In a later analysis, co-occurring TCRs were grouped using DBSCAN, with TCRdist sequence similarity added in when clustering inside HLA-allele-positive subsets. Co-occurrence clustering excluded repertoires with fewer than 30,000 or more than 120,000 public chains, plus five with anomalous nucleotide sharing. In its TCRdb copy, this immuneACCESS table keeps in-frame sequences only and misses some clones. Where compared with another copy, unresolved V genes explain less than half of these, and the others have no known cause. D and trimming come from the DNA, and the V and J calls and clone size come from that table. Counted in this sample were 200,000 to 250,000 clones; around 80% of them appeared once. 0.71% of the sample comes from the top ten.

The junction carries 12 bases between V and J, which are trimmed by 2 bases and 3 bases respectively. From the cysteine up to the phenylalanine, the CDR3 has a length of 15 residues. Of the read, only the CDR3 DNA is kept; its 45 bases are in frame from base 1. Looking up the germline V gene yields CDR1 SGHTA and CDR2 FQGNSA. The cohort comprised several hundred healthy bone marrow donors. At the time of sampling, all cohort members were nominally healthy, though unrecorded immune exposures were likely present. The donor tested CMV seronegative and was one of the 352 seronegative cohort members. Every donor gave a peripheral blood sample, and the peripheral blood mononuclear cells from that sample were used for TCR beta sequencing. Genomic DNA was extracted from the blood cell samples with the Qiagen DNeasy Blood Extraction Kit.

Recombination connected TRBV7-2 to TRBJ2-3; matching of 6 bases hints at TRBD1 as the D gene. The sequenced material came from PBMCs. The source of this sequence is a boy aged 2-9 years in good health and CMV-seronegative. The bases are TGTGCCAGCAGCTTAAAACAGGGAAAAACAGATACGCAGTATTTT. This gives the protein CASSLKQGKTDTQYF.